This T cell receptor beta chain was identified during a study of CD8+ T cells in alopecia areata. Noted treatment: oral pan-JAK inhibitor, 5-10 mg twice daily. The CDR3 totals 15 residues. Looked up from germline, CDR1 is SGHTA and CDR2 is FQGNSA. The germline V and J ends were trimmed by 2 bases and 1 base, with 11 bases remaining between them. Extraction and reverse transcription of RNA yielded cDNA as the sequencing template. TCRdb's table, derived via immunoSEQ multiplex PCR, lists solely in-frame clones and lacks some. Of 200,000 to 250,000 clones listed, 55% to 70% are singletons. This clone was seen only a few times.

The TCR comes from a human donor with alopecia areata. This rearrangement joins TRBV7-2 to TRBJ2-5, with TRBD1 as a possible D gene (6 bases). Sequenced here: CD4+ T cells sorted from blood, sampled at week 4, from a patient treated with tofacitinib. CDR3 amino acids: CASSLFPDSQETQYF. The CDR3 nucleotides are TGTGCCAGCAGCTTATTCCCGGACAGCCAAGAGACCCAGTACTTC.